This T cell receptor beta chain emerged from a study of blood T cell repertoires in COVID-19 (dated by TCRdb to about 2020). About the full investigation: The collaborator samples originated in the United States, Italy and Spain and spanned the acute and convalescent phases of COVID-19. The material from the prospective study consisted of cDNA or gDNA derived from T cells, B-cell-depleted T cells, or PBMCs. Subjects who had been exposed to COVID-19, were actively infected with it, or had recovered from it provided the deeply sampled blood TCRbeta repertoires that made up the dataset. The repertoires were released in a freely available public database meant as a resource for research on the immune response to SARS-CoV-2. Samples were obtained from the ongoing ImmuneRACE study (first 160 participants) and from over 1,000 subjects provided by 6 global collaborators. Sample metadata almost always included a de-identified subject ID, COVID-19 status, age in years and sex. Where available, HLA class I and class II types were taken from metadata supplied by the sample provider and were not determined by assay-based typing.

The paper as a whole reports these results and caveats: Clinical and demographic metadata were provided uncurated, with the amount varying by source and participant.

The immunoSEQ Assay, a bias-controlled multiplex PCR, was used to amplify TCRbeta CDR3 regions from genomic DNA. The source study handled its data this way. Nucleated cell counts per sample were estimated from amplification of reference gene primers within the assay. To quantify the absolute abundance of each unique TCRbeta CDR3 rearrangement, sequence reads were collapsed and filtered. Productive Simpson clonality was computed per sample as the square root of Simpson's diversity index over productive rearrangements. The table comes from immuneACCESS by way of TCRdb, which keeps in-frame sequences with V and J called. Part of the clones is missing from these tables; in studies checked, under half for an unresolved V gene and the rest for unknown reasons. Clonal size and the V and J genes are those of that table, whereas D and trimming came from the DNA. In this sample the table shows some 200,000 clones, about 90% of which occur a single time. Around 2.3% of the sample belongs to the ten largest clones.

CDR1 KGHSH and CDR2 LQKENI are derived from the germline V gene. A distance of 12 bases separates the germline ends of V and J, which lose 3 bases and 6 bases respectively. Spanning cysteine to phenylalanine, the CDR3 consists of 14 amino acids. Only the CDR3 DNA stays, 42 bases, in frame from base 1. Each collaborating institution followed its own protocols to collect whole blood in K2EDTA tubes. For TCRbeta analysis, collaborators shipped samples as frozen whole blood, isolated PBMCs, or DNA extracted from either of those sample types. As concerns this clone: Its recognized antigen is unknown. No much larger clone exists at a distance of one base, and base qualities are not known.

The chain is assembled from TRBV18 and TRBJ2-1, with TRBD1 tentatively as D gene (6 bases match). The material sequenced was peripheral blood. The receptor was derived from a man between 40 and 49 years old with active or convalescent COVID-19. The CDR3 sequence is CASSPVDSGNEQFF. The sequenced DNA: TGTGCCAGCTCACCCGTGGACAGCGGCAATGAGCAGTTCTTC.